The 29 T cell receptor beta chains in this list originate from one sample, sequenced in a study of blood T cell repertoires in COVID-19. TCRdb keeps only in-frame clones here, not all; method: immunoSEQ multiplex PCR. The table records around 320,000 clones, 89% of them present only once. Input material: PBMCs or T cells enriched from blood (not recorded which). The receptors here all came from a woman aged 45 to 65 who had been exposed to COVID-19.

V gene TRBV19 combines with J gene TRBJ2-7; TRBD2 matches at 7 bases. V shed 5 bases, J shed 3 bases, and the junction held 10 bases outside the gene matches. The CDR3 sequence is 15 residues long. Germline CDR1 is LNHDA and CDR2 is SQIVND (reference sequence). The CDR3 DNA reads TGTGCCAGTAGTTCGGTGGGAGCTAGCGGCTACGAGCAGTACTTC. It codes for CASSSVGASGYEQYF.

This chain uses TRBV11-1 with TRBJ2-7, with 7 nucleotides matching TRBD1. After removal of 5 bases from V and 0 bases from J, the junction contained 1 base not matched to a gene. Germline values: CDR1 SGHAT, CDR2 FQDESV (reference sequence). The CDR3 has 13 amino acids. CDR3 DNA: TGTGCCAGCAGCGGACAGGCCTCCTACGAGCAGTACTTC. Amino acids: CASSGQASYEQYF.

The chain links TRBV28 to TRBJ2-1; 7 bases are shared with TRBD2. Unmatched junction bases numbered 5, after V lost 2 bases and J lost 7 bases. Germline-derived CDR1 and CDR2 are MDHEN and SYDVKM. The CDR3 sequence is 14 residues long. The CDR3 nucleotides are TGTGCCAGCAGTTTAACCGGGAGGTGGAATGAGCAGTTCTTC. It yields the protein CASSLTGRWNEQFF.

CDR3 DNA sequence: TGTGCCACCAGTGACAACAGACTATGGCAAGAGACCCAGTACTTC. The encoded protein is CATSDNRLWQETQYF. The gene calls are TRBV24-1 and TRBJ2-5; possible D gene TRBD2, 5 bases. Trimming removed 4 bases from V and 2 bases from J, with 13 bases in between. Germline V lookup: CDR1 KGHDR, CDR2 SFDVKD. This CDR3 has 15 residues.

This clone appeared a few times. The gene calls are TRBV19 and TRBJ2-3, with 7 nucleotides matching TRBD1. Per germline, CDR1 LNHDA and CDR2 SQIVND (reference sequence). This CDR3 has 15 amino acids. J was trimmed by 0 bases and V by 7 bases; bases with no gene match: 7. The CDR3 protein is CASTRTGGSTDTQYF. In DNA, the CDR3 is TGTGCCAGTACCAGGACAGGAGGCAGCACAGATACGCAGTATTTT.

The rearrangement links TRBV4-2 to TRBJ2-3, with 8 positions matching TRBD1. V lost 4 bases to trimming and J lost 4 bases; unmatched junction nucleotides: 7. The germline V gene has CDR1 LGHNA and CDR2 YNFKEQ. The CDR3 spans 15 residues. The CDR3 loop is CASSLGQGVADTQYF. In DNA, the CDR3 is TGTGCCAGCAGCCTAGGACAGGGCGTAGCAGATACGCAGTATTTT.

There are a few counts of this clone. The gene calls are TRBV5-8 and TRBJ2-7; no definite D call. This CDR3 has 11 amino acids. Trimming stripped 4 bases from V and 7 bases from J, with 9 bases between. Germline V gene sequence: CDR1 SGHTS, CDR2 YDEGEE. CDR3: CASSPAREQYF. As DNA, the CDR3 is TGTGCCAGCAGCCCCGCTCGGGAGCAGTACTTC.

The chain is built from TRBV11-1 and TRBJ2-7; the D gene is possibly TRBD2 (7 bases). Germline V gene sequence: CDR1 SGHAT, CDR2 FQDESV (reference sequence). Trimming removed 5 bases from V and 0 bases from J, with 17 bases in between. The CDR3 is 16 residues long. The CDR3 region is CASSPSRGPDSYEQYF. As DNA, the CDR3 is TGTGCCAGCAGCCCGTCGCGGGGGCCCGACTCCTACGAGCAGTACTTC.

The gene calls are TRBV19 and TRBJ2-2; 7 bases fit TRBD2. Trimming at V came to 2 bases and at J to 0 bases, leaving 3 bases not matched to a gene. This CDR3 region has 16 residues. CDR1 and CDR2 (germline): LNHDA, SQIVND (reference sequence). CDR3 DNA: TGTGCCAGTAGTATACTCGGGGGGACGAACACCGGGGAGCTGTTTTTT. This translates into CASSILGGTNTGELFF.

This clone showed up just once. The chain couples TRBV2 to TRBJ2-7; 8 bases line up with TRBD1. Germline V gene data show CDR1 as SNHLY and CDR2 as FYNNEI. The junction had 5 bases not matched to a gene; V was cut back by 2 bases and J by 5 bases. The CDR3 runs 14 residues. The CDR3 nucleotides are TGTGCCAGCAGTGAATTAGTACAGGGGGACGAGCAGTACTTC. Protein: CASSELVQGDEQYF.

The chain is built from TRBV5-1 and TRBJ2-3; TRBD1 is a possible D gene (5 bases). The V gene lost 0 bases and the J gene lost 6 bases, with 11 bases spanning the gap. The CDR3 has 14 amino acids. Germline V lookup: CDR1 SGHRS, CDR2 YFSETQ. This CDR3 is CASSLDRSVDTQYF. CDR3 DNA sequence: TGCGCCAGCAGCTTGGACAGGTCGGTGGATACGCAGTATTTT.

This chain joins TRBV28 and TRBJ1-2; D not resolved. CDR3 size: 16 residues. Germline CDR1 and CDR2: MDHEN and SYDVKM. V lost 10 bases to trimming and J lost 1 base, with 22 bases between them. CDR3 in amino acids: CATPSERPEGNYGYTF. CDR3 bases: TGTGCCACGCCCTCCGAGAGGCCCGAGGGTAACTATGGCTACACCTTC.

The rearrangement links TRBV11-2 to TRBJ2-7; TRBD1 is a possible D gene (6 bases). The CDR3 loop spans 12 amino acids. V lost 5 bases and J lost 3, with 8 bases in between. Germline-derived CDR1 and CDR2 are SGHAT and FQNNGV. The CDR3 protein is CASSTGFYEQYF. CDR3 in DNA: TGTGCCAGCAGCACAGGGTTCTACGAGCAGTACTTC.

V gene TRBV27 combines with J gene TRBJ2-1; 12 bases line up with TRBD2. There are 15 residues in the CDR3. J was trimmed by 10 bases and V by 0 bases; bases with no gene match: 4. CDR1 is MNHEY and CDR2 is SMNVEV in the germline V gene (reference sequence). As DNA, the CDR3 is TGTGCCAGCAGTTTATCGACTAGCGGGGGTATAGAGCAGTTCTTC. This gives the protein CASSLSTSGGIEQFF.

V usage is TRBV28 and J usage is TRBJ1-1; TRBD1 might be the D (6 bases). Trimming took 5 bases from V and 3 from J, leaving 13 bases between them. CDR1 MDHEN and CDR2 SYDVKM come from the germline V gene. CDR3 length: 14 amino acids. In DNA, the CDR3 is TGTGCCAGCAGTCTACAGGGTTATTACACTGAAGCTTTCTTT. Its protein is CASSLQGYYTEAFF.

The chain combines TRBV7-9 with TRBJ2-5; TRBD2 aligns across 8 bases. The V and J ends lost 2 bases and 5 bases, in that order; junction bases with no gene match: 7. Germline V gives CDR1 SEHNR, CDR2 FQNEAQ (reference sequence). The CDR3 is made up of 15 amino acids. The CDR3 sequence: CASSLPGGPGETQYF. The CDR3 region has the DNA TGTGCCAGCAGCTTACCGGGGGGGCCGGGTGAGACCCAGTACTTC. Drawing the rest from reference TRBV7-9 and TRBJ2-5, the complete variable domain is DTGVSQNPRHKITKRGQNVTFRCDPISEHNRLYWYRQTLGQGPEFLTYFQNEAQLEKSRLLSDRFSAERPKGSFSTLEIQRTEQGDSAMYLCASSLPGGPGETQYFGPGTRLLVL.

The gene calls are TRBV7-9 and TRBJ1-2, with 8 bases that match TRBD1. The CDR3 length is 15 residues. Unmatched junction bases numbered 8, after V lost 2 bases and J lost 6 bases. Germline-derived CDR1 and CDR2 are SEHNR and FQNEAQ (reference sequence). CDR3 region: CASSLSQTGADGYTF. For the CDR3, the DNA is TGTGCCAGCAGCTTAAGTCAGACAGGGGCGGATGGCTACACCTTC.

This chain connects TRBV6-5 to TRBJ1-1, with D perhaps matching TRBD1 (5 bases). The germline CDR1 and CDR2 sequences are MNHEY and SVGAGI. V was cut by 6 bases and J by 5 bases, with 13 bases left in between. CDR3 length: 13 residues. CDR3 coding DNA: TGTGCCAGCAGGGACACCTTGAGGACTGAAGCTTTCTTT. Residues: CASRDTLRTEAFF.

The rearrangement links TRBV7-2 to TRBJ2-4; D ambiguous. The V gene lost 1 base and the J gene lost 9 bases, with 10 bases spanning the gap. Germline V gene data show CDR1 as SGHTA and CDR2 as FQGNSA. The CDR3 contains 13 residues. The CDR3 region has the DNA TGTGCCAGCAGCTTAGAACCCCTACCCATTCAGTACTTC. It yields the protein CASSLEPLPIQYF.

V is TRBV6-2 or TRBV6-3 and J is TRBJ2-7, with 8 positions matching TRBD1. In germline, CDR1 is MNHEY, CDR2 SVGEGT. Trimming took 0 bases from V and 4 from J; bases not matched to a gene: 8. The CDR3 totals 16 residues. The CDR3 region has the DNA TGTGCCAGCAGTTACTCGAGTGACAGGGGATTTTACGAGCAGTACTTC. Its protein is CASSYSSDRGFYEQYF.

This rearrangement joins TRBV15 to TRBJ2-1; TRBD1 agrees at 7 bases. The CDR3 loop spans 14 amino acids. CDR1 and CDR2 from the germline V gene are LNHNV and YYDKDF (reference sequence). Trimming took 4 bases from V and 7 from J; bases not matched to a gene: 7. The CDR3 nucleotides read TGTGCCACCAGCACCCCACCCAGGGGGAATGAGCAGTTCTTC. Its translation is CATSTPPRGNEQFF.

This clone was seen just once. The J gene is TRBJ2-2, the V gene TRBV5-1; 7 bases align to TRBD1. Germline lookup yields CDR1 SGHRS and CDR2 YFSETQ. Germline trimming cut 1 base from V and 1 base from J; bases unmatched to any gene: 1. This CDR3 has 15 residues. The CDR3 DNA follows: TGCGCCAGCAGCTTGTGGACAGGGAACACCGGGGAGCTGTTTTTT. Amino acids: CASSLWTGNTGELFF.

This chain joins TRBV19 and TRBJ2-2; D call uncertain. CDR3 length: 13 residues. Trimming shortened V by 9 bases and J by 1 base, and 9 bases separated the two germline ends. Germline lookup yields CDR1 LNHDA and CDR2 SQIVND (reference sequence). CDR3 nucleotide sequence: TGTGCCAGCGCCAGATGGAACACCGGGGAGCTGTTTTTT. Protein: CASARWNTGELFF.

This clone was seen only once. The V gene is TRBV27, the J gene TRBJ1-2; D gene unclear. V lost 5 bases and J lost 2, with 12 bases in between. CDR3 size: 14 residues. Germline V gives CDR1 MNHEY, CDR2 SMNVEV (reference sequence). The CDR3 DNA follows: TGTGCCAGCAGTCCTCAACACCGAAACTATGGCTACACCTTC. Its translation: CASSPQHRNYGYTF.

This clone was detected once. The genes are TRBV5-5 and TRBJ1-6; 10 positions agree with TRBD1. This CDR3 comprises 17 residues. V lost 0 bases and J lost 4; bases outside the gene matches: 4. CDR1 is SGHKS and CDR2 is YYEKEE in the germline V gene (reference sequence). The CDR3 protein is CASSLADRGLYNSPLHF. The CDR3 bases are TGTGCCAGCAGCTTGGCCGACAGGGGGCTTTATAATTCACCCCTCCACTTT.

The rearrangement joins TRBV7-8 to TRBJ2-7; tentative D call: TRBD1 (5 bases). Germline CDR1 and CDR2: SGHVS and FQNEAQ. Trimming left V 4 bases short and J 0 bases short, with 10 bases between. The CDR3 extends over 14 amino acids. Here the CDR3 reads CASSSHRSSYEQYF. In nucleotides, the CDR3 is TGTGCCAGCAGCTCACACAGGAGCTCCTACGAGCAGTACTTC.

V usage is TRBV3-1 (or the pseudogene TRBV3-2) and J usage is TRBJ1-2, with D possibly TRBD1 on 6 matching bases. V gave up 3 bases and J gave up 8 bases, with 13 bases separating them. The CDR3 loop spans 13 amino acids. Germline V gene sequence: CDR1 LGHDT, CDR2 YNNKEL (reference sequence). CDR3: CASSQGQGSGYTF. CDR3 coding DNA: TGTGCCAGCAGCCAGGGTCAGGGGAGCGGCTACACCTTC.

V gene TRBV4-1 combines with J gene TRBJ1-2, with TRBD1 matching 7 bases. The CDR3 length is 15 residues. With 0 bases clipped from V and 3 bases from J, the junction kept 4 bases outside the gene matches. Germline V gene sequence: CDR1 MGHRA, CDR2 YSYEKL. The CDR3 loop reads CASSQEDRDDYGYTF. Written as DNA, the CDR3 is TGCGCCAGCAGCCAAGAAGACAGGGACGACTATGGCTACACCTTC.

This chain connects TRBV11-3 to TRBJ2-1; D perhaps matches TRBD1 (5 bases). The V and J ends lost 5 bases and 5 bases respectively, with 13 bases between them. Germline values: CDR1 SGHNT, CDR2 YENEEA. There are 14 residues in the CDR3. The CDR3 here is CASSPNRQNNEQFF. DNA of the CDR3: TGTGCCAGCAGCCCTAACCGACAGAACAATGAGCAGTTCTTC.